These 2 T cell receptor beta chains were all obtained from the same sample, sequenced in a study of cytomegalovirus exposure and HLA in healthy donors. The repertoire was sequenced with immunoSEQ multiplex PCR; TCRdb's copy has only in-frame clones and lacks some. The data hold fewer than 300,000 clones, with 88% observed a single time. Sequencing was done on a sample of PBMCs. These receptors were taken from a woman younger than 35 in good health and CMV-seronegative.

CDR3 coding DNA: TGTGCCAGCAGTGCCGGGACAGGGGGACGCCTCGAGCAGTACTTC. This translates into CASSAGTGGRLEQYF. This rearrangement joins TRBV6-1 to TRBJ2-7, with 11 bases identical to TRBD1. The CDR3 spans 15 residues. The V gene end was trimmed by 4 bases and the J gene end by 6 bases; junction bases not matched to a gene: 8. CDR1 MNHNS and CDR2 SASEGT come from the germline V gene.

The rearrangement uses TRBV2 and TRBJ2-3; the match to TRBD2 covers 11 bases. The CDR3 is made up of 20 amino acids. Germline lookup yields CDR1 SNHLY and CDR2 FYNNEI. With 4 bases clipped from V and 6 bases from J, the junction kept 21 bases outside the gene matches. The CDR3 loop reads CASSAPVAGGPLAKRDTQYF. CDR3 coding DNA: TGTGCCAGCAGTGCTCCAGTAGCGGGAGGGCCCCTTGCTAAGAGGGATACGCAGTATTTT.